This T cell receptor (beta chain) is from a study of blood T cell repertoires in COVID-19. Turning to the study itself: The United States, Italy and Spain supplied acute and convalescent COVID-19 samples. Nucleic acid was either cDNA or gDNA, and it came from T cells, B-cell-depleted T cells, or PBMCs.

The CDR3 has 14 residues. Germline lookup yields CDR1 SNHLY and CDR2 FYNNEI. V lost 6 bases, J lost 5 bases, and 16 bases lay in between. Original analysis: Amplification of reference gene primers was used by the study to estimate nucleated cell counts. Measured with immunoSEQ multiplex PCR; TCRdb has only the in-frame clones, and not every one. The V and J calls and clone size come from that table; D and trimming were worked out from the DNA. The sample contains 130,000 to 150,000 clones, 70% to 90% of which appear only once. Sequenced sample: peripheral blood. The receptor comes from a man aged 60 to 75 with active or convalescent COVID-19. J is TRBJ2-5 and V is TRBV2; TRBD1 might be the D (6 bases). CDR3 coding DNA: TGTGCCAGCAGAACAACAGGGATGCGTGAGACCCAGTACTTC. It specifies CASRTTGMRETQYF.